This paragraph reports one T cell receptor beta chain. The sample comes from a study of cytotoxic CD8 clonotypes in ibrutinib-treated CLL. Turning to the study itself: Among the samples, the mean was roughly 260,000 productive templates and 85,000 to 95,000 productive rearrangements.

Germline values: CDR1 MNHNS, CDR2 SASEGT. The CDR3 has 10 residues. Trimming removed 8 bases at V and 7 bases at J, with 8 bases between. TCRdb keeps only in-frame clones here, not all; method: immunoSEQ multiplex PCR. The sample includes hundreds of thousands of clones, about 61% of them seen just once. The receptor's source is a human donor with chronic lymphocytic leukemia. This specimen was PBMCs, taken after 36 months of ibrutinib treatment. The chain employs TRBV6-1 and TRBJ1-1; no definite D call. The CDR3 nucleotides read TGTGCCAGCTTCTGGCGTGAAGCTTTCTTT. Its protein is CASFWREAFF.